This record looks at one T cell receptor beta chain sequence and its context. Its binding antigen is unknown. Relative to the germline gene, one junction end is altered; a read error may explain this. The data were taken from a study of human T cells and chemical hapten exposure (dated by TCRdb to about 2021). Regarding the complete study: For sensitization, 2% DPC in acetone was applied to a 2 cm by 2 cm area of upper inner arm skin. Throughout the study period of about 23 weeks, patients also received therapeutic DPC doses to the scalp every week. Libraries were pooled for sequencing, and variation in per-sample TCR yields was attributed mainly to small differences in library volumes within the pool. Most of the patients in the cohort were female, and the cohort covered alopecia areata with under or over 50% scalp involvement, alopecia totalis and alopecia universalis. Nearly 30 alopecia patients provided blood for TCR sequencing at one to four time points (pre-sensitization, 2, 6 and 24 weeks). This study followed changes in the peripheral blood TCR repertoire in vivo during primary and secondary sensitization of alopecia patients to the hapten diphenylcyclopropenone (DPC). Blood was sampled from patients pre-sensitization (week 0) and at 2, 6 and about 24 weeks after DPC sensitization. Patch testing was done on the upper back using Finn chambers containing 0.01% DPC, and results were scored after 6 days according to International Contact Dermatitis Research Group standards.

Broader findings and caveats from the paper: Compared with pre-sensitization or healthy control sets, expanded TCRs formed significantly more large CDR3 similarity clusters, which is consistent with antigen-driven responses. Repeated subsampling changed both the strength of the expansion versus patch-test correlation and the threshold at which that correlation became significant. The number of TCRs above 1 in 1000 frequency did not change with DPC sensitization; there was no evidence of global repertoire structure alterations. Alopecia, a presumed autoimmune disease, was present in all patients, so the immune response of the patients might differ from that of healthy individuals. Patch test score correlated positively with the number of PT1 expanded TCRs, reaching significance at thresholds 8, 16 and 32 but not at 4.

Inclusive of the bounding cysteine and phenylalanine, the CDR3 is 11 residues long. The retained sequence is limited to the CDR3, 33 bases, with the frame set at the first base. The germline V gene specifies LGHNA as CDR1 and YNFKEQ as CDR2. The library was built by means of RACE. The instrument was a NextSeq 500. During library preparation, unique molecular identifiers were attached to individual cDNA molecules so that TCRs could be counted quantitatively and reproducibly. For every blood RNA sample, sequencing covered both the TCR alpha and TCR beta chains. Concerning the study's data processing: A median of around 96,000 TCRs per sample was observed, with a range of about 23,224 to 750,000. V, J and CDR3 annotation of the TCR reads was carried out using the Decombinator software suite. For the PS versus PT1 abundance plots, all samples were subsampled to the same number of TCRs (28,000). Expanded TCRs were defined as absent before sensitization and observed at least eight times at the 2-week time point. Starting from the raw public reads, TCRdb applied fastp trimming at Q25, assembled clones with MiXCR and retained in-frame beta chains. Entries that share a CDR3 protein sequence are merged under the most common genes and DNA. TCRdb, not the original authors, processed these V and J calls. The sample records around 130,000 distinct CDR3 sequences, roughly 10% of which are singletons. The top ten clones comprise 1.4% of the sample.

The sample's time point label, in plain terms: patch test 2, 6 weeks after DPC sensitization. The treatment or condition label on this specimen signifies: therapeutic diphenylcyclopropenone sensitization with weekly scalp DPC. At every patch-test visit, the blood draw took place before the patch test was put on. Eligible patients were aged 18 to 70, diagnosed with alopecia, deemed suitable for DPC therapy, and excluded if pregnant. Unfractionated whole blood was collected in Tempus Blood RNA tubes, and total RNA was extracted from that blood. This TCR came from a woman aged 50 to 65 with alopecia areata. Some clones in this sample may be carry-over from other donors' samples. The chain links TRBV4-2 with TRBJ2-3; confidence is insufficient to name the D gene. The starting material was whole blood, obtained in connection with sensitization to the hapten diphenylcyclopropenone (DPC). The CDR3 region has the sequence CASGQVNTQYF. The sequenced DNA: TGTGCCAGCGGCCAAGTCAATACGCAGTATTTT.